The present entry profiles one T cell receptor (beta chain) with its context. The entry originates in a study of blood T cell repertoires in COVID-19. The ends lost 0 bases at V and 2 bases at J; junction bases unmatched: 4. Germline assignment: CDR1 SGHNT and CDR2 YYREEE (reference sequence). This CDR3 is 16 amino acids long. Under the authors' procedure: From reference gene primer amplification, estimates of nucleated cell counts were derived. Produced via immunoSEQ multiplex PCR; TCRdb's table is partial and in-frame only. The D gene and trimming were derived from the DNA, and the V and J assignments and clone size from that table. The table records over 250,000 clones, around 90% of them present only once.

The sequence was obtained from an older woman with COVID-19, enrolled during active disease. Sequenced input: peripheral blood. The chain employs TRBV5-4 and TRBJ1-2; TRBD1 aligns across 10 bases. The CDR3 reads CASSLGGTGDNYGYTF. In DNA, the CDR3 is TGTGCCAGCAGCTTGGGGGGGACAGGGGACAACTATGGCTACACCTTC.